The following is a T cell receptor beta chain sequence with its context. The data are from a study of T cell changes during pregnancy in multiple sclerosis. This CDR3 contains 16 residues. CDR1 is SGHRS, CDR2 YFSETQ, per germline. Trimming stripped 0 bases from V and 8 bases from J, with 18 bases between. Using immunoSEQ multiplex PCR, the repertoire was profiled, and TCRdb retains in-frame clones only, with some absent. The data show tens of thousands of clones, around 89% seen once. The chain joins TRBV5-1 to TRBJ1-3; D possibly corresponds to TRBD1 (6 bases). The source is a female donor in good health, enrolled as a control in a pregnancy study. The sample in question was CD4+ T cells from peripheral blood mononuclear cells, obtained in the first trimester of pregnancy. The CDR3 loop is CASSLARGAGRDTIYF. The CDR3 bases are TGCGCCAGCAGCTTGGCCCGGGGGGCAGGTCGGGACACCATATATTTT.